These 27 T cell receptor beta chains share one sample of origin, sequenced in a study of T-cell memory formation after mild COVID-19. Each CDR3 protein gets one entry after TCRdb re-called the 5' RACE reads with MiXCR. Here the sample spans roughly 190,000 distinct CDR3 sequences, around 20% being singletons. Sequenced input: PBMCs or a T cell subset sorted from them (not recorded which). The receptors were gathered from an adult woman who had mild COVID-19 (a few samples of this study predate the infection). Cell type and time point are not known.

About this clonotype itself: One end of the junction varies from germline; a read error may be responsible. The CDR3 here is CSAGQGKYDYTF. CDR3 nucleotide sequence: TGCAGTGCTGGGCAGGGGAAATATGACTACACCTTC. J is TRBJ1-2 and V is TRBV20-1, with D maybe TRBD1 (6 bases). This CDR3 has 12 residues. Germline CDR1 is DFQATT and CDR2 is SNEGSKA (reference sequence).

This clonotype was seen more than once but under ten times. J is TRBJ1-5 and V is TRBV10-3; D is undetermined. This CDR3 spans 15 amino acids. V was clipped by 9 bases and J by 0 bases, with 15 bases between them. Germline CDR1 reads ENHRY; CDR2 reads SYGVKD. CDR3: CAIGPSSYSNQPQHF. CDR3 DNA sequence: TGTGCCATTGGGCCTAGCAGTTATAGCAATCAGCCCCAGCATTTT.

The chain carries TRBV5-1 and TRBJ1-1, with a weak D call TRBD1 (6 bases). CDR1 and CDR2 (germline): SGHRS, YFSETQ. Between the trimmed V and J ends, which lost 0 bases and 10 bases, there was a span of 13 bases. The CDR3 has 13 residues. The CDR3 loop reads CASSLDRGGSAFF. The CDR3 region has the DNA TGCGCCAGCAGCTTGGATCGAGGGGGTTCAGCTTTCTTT.

This chain uses TRBV12-3 or TRBV12-4 with TRBJ1-3; TRBD1 matches at 8 bases. The V and J ends lost 6 bases and 4 bases, in that order; junction bases with no gene match: 5. The CDR3 is 14 amino acids. The CDR3 nucleotides are TGTGCCAGCAGAATGGGGACAGGAGGAAACACCATATATTTT. This codes for CASRMGTGGNTIYF.

In its sample, this clonotype was seen many times. The chain couples TRBV12-3 or TRBV12-4 to TRBJ2-2; 11 nucleotides agree with TRBD2. J was trimmed by 4 bases and V by 6 bases; bases with no gene match: 1. The CDR3 runs to 14 residues. CDR3 residues: CASRLAGATGELFF. The CDR3, as DNA: TGTGCCAGCAGACTAGCGGGGGCCACCGGGGAGCTGTTTTTT.

The chain uses TRBV12-3 or TRBV12-4 and TRBJ2-7; 9 bases match TRBD1. J lost 3 bases, V lost 6 bases, and 6 bases had no gene match. CDR3 size: 14 residues. CDR3 amino acids: CASSQKTGGYEQYF. The CDR3 DNA sequence: TGTGCCAGCAGCCAGAAGACAGGGGGCTACGAGCAGTACTTC.

The chain couples TRBV30 to TRBJ2-7; 11 bases line up with TRBD2. From germline, CDR1 is GTSNPN and CDR2 SVGIG (reference sequence). V lost 6 bases, J lost 4 bases, and 5 bases stayed unmatched. CDR3 length: 13 amino acids. In DNA, the CDR3 is TGTGCCTGCTCGACTAGCGGGATATACGAGCAGTACTTC. This codes for CACSTSGIYEQYF.

There are many counts of this clonotype. The chain combines TRBV29-1 with TRBJ1-5; unclear D gene. Germline CDR1 and CDR2: SQVTM and ANQGSEA. This CDR3 is built from 13 residues. V lost 4 bases and J 0 bases, leaving 7 bases between the germline ends. In DNA, the CDR3 is TGCAGCGTTGCTGAGAATAGCAATCAGCCCCAGCATTTT. The encoded protein is CSVAENSNQPQHF. The entire variable domain, with the rest obtained from reference TRBV29-1 and TRBJ1-5, is as follows: SAVISQKPSRDICQRGTSLTIQCQVDSQVTMMFWYRQQPGQSLTLIATANQGSEATYESGFVIDKFPISRPNLTFSTLTVSNMSPEDSSIYLCSVAENSNQPQHFGDGTRLSIL.

The chain uses TRBV7-3 and TRBJ2-2, with D unclear. The germline V gene has CDR1 SGHTA and CDR2 FQGTGA. This CDR3 has 15 amino acids. Trimming left V 5 bases short and J 7 bases short, with 17 bases between. Here the CDR3 DNA reads TGTGCCAGCAGCCAAGACGGGTCCCGGAACGGGGAGCTGTTTTTT. It specifies CASSQDGSRNGELFF. The full variable domain, its missing parts supplied by reference TRBV7-3 and TRBJ2-2, is GAGVSQTPSNKVTEKGKYVELRCDPISGHTALYWYRQSLGQGPEFLIYFQGTGAADDSGLPNDRFFAVRPEGSVSTLKIQRTERGDSAVYLCASSQDGSRNGELFFGEGSRLTVL.

The rearrangement joins TRBV12-3 or TRBV12-4 to TRBJ2-5, with D possibly TRBD1 on 6 matching bases. Trimming removed 5 bases from V and 2 bases from J, with 9 bases in between. CDR3 length: 13 residues. The CDR3 loop is CASSHGQQETQYF. The DNA for the CDR3 is TGTGCCAGCAGTCATGGACAGCAAGAGACCCAGTACTTC.

The CDR3 DNA is TGTGCCACCAGCCCGACTAGCGTCTACGAGCAGTACTTC. This gives the protein CATSPTSVYEQYF. This chain connects TRBV15 to TRBJ2-7; 8 bases map to TRBD2. V gave up 5 bases and J gave up 3 bases; unmatched junction bases: 3. The CDR3 length is 13 residues. The V gene's germline CDR1 is LNHNV and CDR2 YYDKDF (reference sequence).

The chain is built from TRBV4-1 and TRBJ2-3, with D tentatively TRBD1 or TRBD2 (5 bases each). Germline CDR1 reads MGHRA; CDR2 reads YSYEKL. Trimming removed 0 bases from V and 1 base from J, with 14 bases in between. The length of the CDR3 is 17 residues. DNA of the CDR3: TGCGCCAGCAGCCAAGAGTCCCGGGGCTGGGGCACAGATACGCAGTATTTT. This sequence encodes CASSQESRGWGTDTQYF.

J is TRBJ1-1 and V is TRBV12-3 or TRBV12-4, with no clear D. V dropped 3 bases and J dropped 5 bases, with 10 bases sitting between them. There are 13 residues in the CDR3. CDR3 amino acids: CASSLLVGTEAFF. As DNA, the CDR3 is TGTGCCAGCAGTTTGTTGGTGGGGACTGAAGCTTTCTTT.

This clonotype was observed many times. The gene calls are TRBV7-3 and TRBJ2-1, with 10 bases lining up with TRBD2. From germline, CDR1 is SGHTA and CDR2 FQGTGA. CDR3 length equals 15 residues. J lost 2 bases, V lost 5 bases, and 3 bases had no gene match. The CDR3 nucleotides are TGTGCCAGCAGCCCCGGACTAGCGGCCTACAATGAGCAGTTCTTC. Protein: CASSPGLAAYNEQFF.

The chain joins TRBV20-1 to TRBJ1-4; TRBD1 might be the D (5 bases). The V gene lost 7 bases and the J gene lost 8 bases, with 17 bases spanning the gap. Germline-derived CDR1 and CDR2 are DFQATT and SNEGSKA (reference sequence). The CDR3 has 13 amino acids. The CDR3 DNA sequence: TGCAGTGGAGGGACCTCGACGAAGGAAAAACTGTTTTTT. Translated: CSGGTSTKEKLFF.

This clonotype was counted many times. The chain uses TRBV5-1 and TRBJ1-2, with TRBD1 as a possible D gene (5 bases). The germline gives CDR1 SGHRS, CDR2 YFSETQ. The CDR3 runs 15 residues. Trimming stripped 0 bases from V and 1 base from J, with 10 bases between. The CDR3 nucleotides are TGCGCCAGCAGCTTGGGGACAAGAAGTAACTATGGCTACACCTTC. It codes for CASSLGTRSNYGYTF.

This clonotype appeared a few times. The V gene is TRBV5-1, the J gene TRBJ1-1; D is unclear. The germline CDR1 and CDR2 sequences are SGHRS and YFSETQ. CDR3 length: 15 amino acids. Between the trimmed V and J ends, which lost 2 bases and 1 base, there was a span of 12 bases. CDR3 DNA: TGCGCCAGCAGCTTTGGGCAGGCAGAGAACACTGAAGCTTTCTTT. This codes for CASSFGQAENTEAFF.

This clonotype has only a few counts. The V call is TRBV5-1, the J call TRBJ2-7, with TRBD2 matching 8 bases. This CDR3 comprises 15 residues. Per the germline V gene, CDR1 is SGHRS and CDR2 is YFSETQ. V gave up 2 bases and J gave up 5 bases; unmatched junction bases: 9. The DNA of the CDR3 is TGCGCCAGCAGCTTAAGCGGGGGCCGAGGGAACGAGCAGTACTTC. Its protein is CASSLSGGRGNEQYF.

This clonotype appeared a few times. This chain joins TRBV6-6 and TRBJ1-4; no clear D gene. The CDR3 runs to 14 residues. CDR1 MNHNY and CDR2 SVGAGI come from the germline V gene (reference sequence). V was trimmed by 6 bases and J by 3 bases, leaving 11 bases between them. For the CDR3, the DNA is TGTGCCAGCAGCCGAGGGTTGGCTAATGAAAAACTGTTTTTT. It is translated as CASSRGLANEKLFF.

This clonotype was seen at least ten times. This chain joins TRBV6-1 and TRBJ1-2, with 9 bases matching TRBD1. CDR3 size: 13 residues. V dropped 6 bases and J dropped 4; count of bases not matched to a gene: 3. Germline V lookup: CDR1 MNHNS, CDR2 SASEGT. This chain's CDR3 is CASRSTGGYGYTF. CDR3 nucleotides: TGTGCCAGCAGGTCGACAGGGGGCTATGGCTACACCTTC.

This clonotype has just a few counts. The chain links TRBV6-6 to TRBJ2-1; D is perhaps TRBD2 (6 bases). The V end lost 6 bases, the J end lost 7 bases, and 22 bases lay between the germline ends. The germline V gene has CDR1 MNHNY and CDR2 SVGAGI (reference sequence). This CDR3 is 16 amino acids long. This CDR3 reads CASSSPGGARWNEQFF. DNA for the CDR3: TGTGCCAGCAGCTCACCCGGCGGGGCGCGTTGGAATGAGCAGTTCTTC.

This clonotype showed up many times. The chain links TRBV7-6 to TRBJ1-5; TRBD1 matches 8 bases. With 4 bases clipped from V and 1 base from J, the junction kept 6 bases outside the gene matches. The CDR3 is made up of 16 amino acids. CDR1 is SGHVS, CDR2 FNYEAQ, per germline. The CDR3 spells CASSSGQGGSNQPQHF. CDR3 coding DNA: TGTGCCAGCAGCTCCGGACAGGGAGGAAGCAATCAGCCCCAGCATTTT. The whole variable domain, remainder taken from reference TRBV7-6 and TRBJ1-5, is GAGVSQSPRYKVTKRGQDVALRCDPISGHVSLYWYRQALGQGPEFLTYFNYEAQQDKSGLPNDRFSAERPEGSISTLTIQRTEQRDSAMYRCASSSGQGGSNQPQHFGDGTRLSIL.

The chain combines TRBV30 with TRBJ1-6; D might be TRBD1 (5 bases). Trimming pared 4 bases from V and 7 bases from J, leaving 14 bases between. CDR1 GTSNPN and CDR2 SVGIG come from the germline V gene (reference sequence). The CDR3 covers 14 residues. CDR3 loop: CAWNIIGANSPLHF. The DNA for the CDR3 is TGTGCCTGGAATATTATAGGGGCGAATTCACCCCTCCACTTT.

The V gene is TRBV29-1, the J gene TRBJ2-7, with 7 bases that match TRBD1. V shed 7 bases and J 4 bases; nucleotides not matched to a gene: 7. CDR1 is SQVTM, CDR2 ANQGSEA, per germline. The CDR3 is made up of 12 amino acids. The CDR3 DNA sequence: TGCAGCGAACGGACAGGCCTTTACGAGCAGTACTTC. Its protein is CSERTGLYEQYF.

This clonotype occurred a few times. CDR3 DNA sequence: TGTGCCAGCAGCTTGAGGTTTAGACAGGGCGACCAGCCCCAGCATTTT. Protein product: CASSLRFRQGDQPQHF. J is TRBJ1-5 and V is TRBV5-5; 7 bases line up with TRBD1. This CDR3 spans 16 amino acids. Germline V CDR1 and CDR2: SGHKS, YYEKEE (reference sequence). V dropped 1 base and J dropped 7; count of bases not matched to a gene: 11.

The CDR3 coding sequence is TGCAGCGTTGACCTTTTCGACAGGGGCCTCTACGAGCAGTACTTC. Residues: CSVDLFDRGLYEQYF. The chain recombines TRBV29-1 with TRBJ2-7; 8 positions match TRBD1. CDR1 SQVTM and CDR2 ANQGSEA come from the germline V gene. There are 15 residues in the CDR3. The ends lost 3 bases at V and 3 bases at J; junction bases unmatched: 10.

This clonotype was counted between two and nine times. The V call is TRBV25-1, the J call TRBJ1-2; D might be TRBD1 (6 bases). The CDR3 sequence is 14 residues long. V was clipped by 2 bases and J by 2 bases, with 9 bases between them. Germline V gives CDR1 MGHDK, CDR2 SYGVNS. This CDR3 is CASSETGWNYGYTF. CDR3 DNA sequence: TGTGCCAGCAGTGAAACAGGGTGGAACTATGGCTACACCTTC.